In its sample, the clone carrying this T cell receptor beta chain was seen a few times. This sample is part of a study of blood T cell repertoires in COVID-19. For the study at large: The samples span acute and convalescent COVID-19 from the United States, Italy and Spain. Sample material is recorded as cDNA or gDNA derived from T cells, B-cell-depleted T cells, or PBMCs.

The trim removed 6 bases at V and 5 bases at J, leaving 3 bases unmatched. The CDR3 loop spans 13 amino acids. Source study methods: Reference gene primers were amplified, and this amplification served to estimate nucleated cell counts. Here immunoSEQ multiplex PCR was the method, and the copy in TCRdb shows in-frame clones only, minus some. From that table come the V and J calls and clone size; the DNA was used to work out D and trimming. The sample includes roughly 5,000 clones, about 81% of them seen just once. This rearrangement joins TRBV12-3 or TRBV12-4 to TRBJ2-3, with 9 positions matching TRBD2. The source is a human donor in a cohort sampled during active COVID-19. Sequencing input: peripheral blood. The CDR3 spells CASRAGGGDTQYF. DNA for the CDR3: TGTGCCAGCAGGGCGGGAGGGGGAGATACGCAGTATTTT.